The rows below give T cell receptor beta chains drawn from one sample of a study of T cell responses to AZD1222 COVID-19 vaccine. Profiled with immunoSEQ multiplex PCR; TCRdb holds only in-frame clones, not every one. The profile covers approximately 85,000 clones, with 85% to 90% appearing a single time and about 7.7% taken by the ten largest. This sample comprised peripheral blood, obtained on day 0 of AZD1222 vaccination. Receptors were obtained from an adult in good health. Both conserved end residues are part of each CDR3. D genes are given only for firm matches. Size tells how often a clone was seen (once, few, many) or the class of an expanded clone, and some rows leave it out.

j_gene: TRBJ2-6; d_gene: .; v_gene: TRBV19; abundance: .; len: 15; CDR3aa: CASSISRSGANVLTF
j_gene: TRBJ2-1; d_gene: TRBD2; v_gene: TRBV3-1/TRBV3-2; abundance: .; len: 16; CDR3aa: CASSQMIAGGWDEQFF
j_gene: TRBJ2-7; d_gene: .; v_gene: TRBV6-5; abundance: .; len: 11; CDR3aa: CASSSYYEQYF
j_gene: TRBJ2-7; d_gene: TRBD2; v_gene: TRBV29-1; abundance: .; len: 12; CDR3aa: CSVRGGPYEQYF
j_gene: TRBJ2-7; d_gene: TRBD1; v_gene: TRBV4-2; abundance: .; len: 14; CDR3aa: CASSQGQGAYEQYF
j_gene: TRBJ1-1; d_gene: TRBD1; v_gene: TRBV7-2; abundance: .; len: 15; CDR3aa: CASSLSQGANTEAFF
j_gene: TRBJ2-2; d_gene: TRBD2; v_gene: TRBV7-9; abundance: .; len: 17; CDR3aa: CAIPWGLAGGSTGELFF
j_gene: TRBJ2-7; d_gene: .; v_gene: TRBV5-4; abundance: .; len: 13; CDR3aa: CASSPDSSYEQYF
j_gene: TRBJ2-3; d_gene: TRBD1; v_gene: TRBV3-1/TRBV3-2; abundance: .; len: 14; CDR3aa: CASSQEGGTGLTYF
j_gene: TRBJ2-1; d_gene: TRBD2; v_gene: TRBV14; abundance: .; len: 17; CDR3aa: CASSQGRLAGLGNEQFF
j_gene: TRBJ2-7; d_gene: TRBD1; v_gene: TRBV20-1; abundance: .; len: 14; CDR3aa: CSASPGTGPYEQYF
j_gene: TRBJ2-2; d_gene: TRBD2; v_gene: TRBV19; abundance: .; len: 15; CDR3aa: CASSMLAGNTGELFF
j_gene: TRBJ2-5; d_gene: .; v_gene: TRBV7-9; abundance: .; len: 15; CDR3aa: CASSVSVGLTETQYF
j_gene: TRBJ1-2; d_gene: .; v_gene: TRBV30; abundance: .; len: 14; CDR3aa: CAWSGGGGTYGYTF
j_gene: TRBJ2-2; d_gene: TRBD2; v_gene: TRBV28; abundance: .; len: 15; CDR3aa: CASIPGTSGTGELFF
j_gene: TRBJ2-2; d_gene: TRBD1; v_gene: TRBV18; abundance: .; len: 16; CDR3aa: CASSRETGSNTGELFF
j_gene: TRBJ1-3; d_gene: TRBD1; v_gene: TRBV11-2; abundance: .; len: 15; CDR3aa: CASSADRGGGNTIYF
j_gene: TRBJ2-1; d_gene: TRBD2; v_gene: TRBV2; abundance: .; len: 16; CDR3aa: CASGGELAGVGNEQFF
j_gene: TRBJ1-1; d_gene: TRBD1; v_gene: TRBV28; abundance: .; len: 15; CDR3aa: CASSPPGQGAIRAFF
j_gene: TRBJ1-2; d_gene: .; v_gene: TRBV27; abundance: .; len: 14; CDR3aa: CASSEGGGADGYTF
j_gene: TRBJ2-7; d_gene: TRBD1; v_gene: TRBV7-8; abundance: few; len: 14; CDR3aa: CASSRGGGRYEQYF
j_gene: TRBJ1-3; d_gene: .; v_gene: TRBV19; abundance: .; len: 14; CDR3aa: CASISLSSGNTIYF
j_gene: TRBJ1-4; d_gene: TRBD1; v_gene: TRBV19; abundance: .; len: 15; CDR3aa: CASTPSRDRNEKLFF
j_gene: TRBJ1-6; d_gene: TRBD1; v_gene: TRBV6-1; abundance: .; len: 16; CDR3aa: CASSEAWTGGNSPLHF
j_gene: TRBJ1-4; d_gene: .; v_gene: TRBV4-3; abundance: .; len: 15; CDR3aa: CASSQEMGRNEKLFF
j_gene: TRBJ1-1; d_gene: .; v_gene: TRBV7-6; abundance: .; len: 13; CDR3aa: CASSLALRTEAFF
j_gene: TRBJ1-4; d_gene: TRBD1; v_gene: TRBV3-1/TRBV3-2; abundance: .; len: 15; CDR3aa: CASSHAAGGMGKLFF
j_gene: TRBJ1-1; d_gene: .; v_gene: TRBV10-2; abundance: .; len: 14; CDR3aa: CASSESPGNTEAFF
j_gene: TRBJ2-1; d_gene: TRBD2; v_gene: TRBV24-1; abundance: .; len: 16; CDR3aa: CATSDGTSGRRREQFF
j_gene: TRBJ1-3; d_gene: TRBD1; v_gene: TRBV6-1; abundance: .; len: 14; CDR3aa: CASSERQGRNTIYF
j_gene: TRBJ1-2; d_gene: TRBD1; v_gene: TRBV7-3; abundance: .; len: 16; CDR3aa: CASSPTGTALNYGYTF
j_gene: TRBJ1-5; d_gene: .; v_gene: TRBV27; abundance: medium-sized; len: 19; CDR3aa: CASRARSTGILDSNQPQHF
j_gene: TRBJ2-5; d_gene: .; v_gene: TRBV3-1/TRBV3-2; abundance: .; len: 15; CDR3aa: CASSLGTRFQETQYF